This entry concerns a single T cell receptor (beta chain). Antigen: not known. The V gene's germline CDR1 is MDHEN and CDR2 SYDVKM. The V end lost 4 bases, the J end lost 1 base, and 12 bases lay between the germline ends. The CDR3 is 15 amino acids. These data belong to a study of cytotoxic CD8 clonotypes in ibrutinib-treated CLL. Only in-frame clones appear in the TCRdb table, and some are missing; sequencing was by immunoSEQ multiplex PCR. Here the sample spans roughly 58,000 clones, roughly 49% being singletons. General study results and limits: At progression, clonality fell back toward baseline after rising at ibrutinib response.

The chain joins TRBV28 to TRBJ2-3, with D perhaps TRBD1 or TRBD2 (5 bases each). The source of this sequence is a human donor with chronic lymphocytic leukemia. Sequenced material: PBMCs, taken at disease progression, from a patient treated with ibrutinib. The CDR3 region has the DNA TGTGCCAGCAGTTCTGGGACCGTGGGCACAGATACGCAGTATTTT. It translates to CASSSGTVGTDTQYF.